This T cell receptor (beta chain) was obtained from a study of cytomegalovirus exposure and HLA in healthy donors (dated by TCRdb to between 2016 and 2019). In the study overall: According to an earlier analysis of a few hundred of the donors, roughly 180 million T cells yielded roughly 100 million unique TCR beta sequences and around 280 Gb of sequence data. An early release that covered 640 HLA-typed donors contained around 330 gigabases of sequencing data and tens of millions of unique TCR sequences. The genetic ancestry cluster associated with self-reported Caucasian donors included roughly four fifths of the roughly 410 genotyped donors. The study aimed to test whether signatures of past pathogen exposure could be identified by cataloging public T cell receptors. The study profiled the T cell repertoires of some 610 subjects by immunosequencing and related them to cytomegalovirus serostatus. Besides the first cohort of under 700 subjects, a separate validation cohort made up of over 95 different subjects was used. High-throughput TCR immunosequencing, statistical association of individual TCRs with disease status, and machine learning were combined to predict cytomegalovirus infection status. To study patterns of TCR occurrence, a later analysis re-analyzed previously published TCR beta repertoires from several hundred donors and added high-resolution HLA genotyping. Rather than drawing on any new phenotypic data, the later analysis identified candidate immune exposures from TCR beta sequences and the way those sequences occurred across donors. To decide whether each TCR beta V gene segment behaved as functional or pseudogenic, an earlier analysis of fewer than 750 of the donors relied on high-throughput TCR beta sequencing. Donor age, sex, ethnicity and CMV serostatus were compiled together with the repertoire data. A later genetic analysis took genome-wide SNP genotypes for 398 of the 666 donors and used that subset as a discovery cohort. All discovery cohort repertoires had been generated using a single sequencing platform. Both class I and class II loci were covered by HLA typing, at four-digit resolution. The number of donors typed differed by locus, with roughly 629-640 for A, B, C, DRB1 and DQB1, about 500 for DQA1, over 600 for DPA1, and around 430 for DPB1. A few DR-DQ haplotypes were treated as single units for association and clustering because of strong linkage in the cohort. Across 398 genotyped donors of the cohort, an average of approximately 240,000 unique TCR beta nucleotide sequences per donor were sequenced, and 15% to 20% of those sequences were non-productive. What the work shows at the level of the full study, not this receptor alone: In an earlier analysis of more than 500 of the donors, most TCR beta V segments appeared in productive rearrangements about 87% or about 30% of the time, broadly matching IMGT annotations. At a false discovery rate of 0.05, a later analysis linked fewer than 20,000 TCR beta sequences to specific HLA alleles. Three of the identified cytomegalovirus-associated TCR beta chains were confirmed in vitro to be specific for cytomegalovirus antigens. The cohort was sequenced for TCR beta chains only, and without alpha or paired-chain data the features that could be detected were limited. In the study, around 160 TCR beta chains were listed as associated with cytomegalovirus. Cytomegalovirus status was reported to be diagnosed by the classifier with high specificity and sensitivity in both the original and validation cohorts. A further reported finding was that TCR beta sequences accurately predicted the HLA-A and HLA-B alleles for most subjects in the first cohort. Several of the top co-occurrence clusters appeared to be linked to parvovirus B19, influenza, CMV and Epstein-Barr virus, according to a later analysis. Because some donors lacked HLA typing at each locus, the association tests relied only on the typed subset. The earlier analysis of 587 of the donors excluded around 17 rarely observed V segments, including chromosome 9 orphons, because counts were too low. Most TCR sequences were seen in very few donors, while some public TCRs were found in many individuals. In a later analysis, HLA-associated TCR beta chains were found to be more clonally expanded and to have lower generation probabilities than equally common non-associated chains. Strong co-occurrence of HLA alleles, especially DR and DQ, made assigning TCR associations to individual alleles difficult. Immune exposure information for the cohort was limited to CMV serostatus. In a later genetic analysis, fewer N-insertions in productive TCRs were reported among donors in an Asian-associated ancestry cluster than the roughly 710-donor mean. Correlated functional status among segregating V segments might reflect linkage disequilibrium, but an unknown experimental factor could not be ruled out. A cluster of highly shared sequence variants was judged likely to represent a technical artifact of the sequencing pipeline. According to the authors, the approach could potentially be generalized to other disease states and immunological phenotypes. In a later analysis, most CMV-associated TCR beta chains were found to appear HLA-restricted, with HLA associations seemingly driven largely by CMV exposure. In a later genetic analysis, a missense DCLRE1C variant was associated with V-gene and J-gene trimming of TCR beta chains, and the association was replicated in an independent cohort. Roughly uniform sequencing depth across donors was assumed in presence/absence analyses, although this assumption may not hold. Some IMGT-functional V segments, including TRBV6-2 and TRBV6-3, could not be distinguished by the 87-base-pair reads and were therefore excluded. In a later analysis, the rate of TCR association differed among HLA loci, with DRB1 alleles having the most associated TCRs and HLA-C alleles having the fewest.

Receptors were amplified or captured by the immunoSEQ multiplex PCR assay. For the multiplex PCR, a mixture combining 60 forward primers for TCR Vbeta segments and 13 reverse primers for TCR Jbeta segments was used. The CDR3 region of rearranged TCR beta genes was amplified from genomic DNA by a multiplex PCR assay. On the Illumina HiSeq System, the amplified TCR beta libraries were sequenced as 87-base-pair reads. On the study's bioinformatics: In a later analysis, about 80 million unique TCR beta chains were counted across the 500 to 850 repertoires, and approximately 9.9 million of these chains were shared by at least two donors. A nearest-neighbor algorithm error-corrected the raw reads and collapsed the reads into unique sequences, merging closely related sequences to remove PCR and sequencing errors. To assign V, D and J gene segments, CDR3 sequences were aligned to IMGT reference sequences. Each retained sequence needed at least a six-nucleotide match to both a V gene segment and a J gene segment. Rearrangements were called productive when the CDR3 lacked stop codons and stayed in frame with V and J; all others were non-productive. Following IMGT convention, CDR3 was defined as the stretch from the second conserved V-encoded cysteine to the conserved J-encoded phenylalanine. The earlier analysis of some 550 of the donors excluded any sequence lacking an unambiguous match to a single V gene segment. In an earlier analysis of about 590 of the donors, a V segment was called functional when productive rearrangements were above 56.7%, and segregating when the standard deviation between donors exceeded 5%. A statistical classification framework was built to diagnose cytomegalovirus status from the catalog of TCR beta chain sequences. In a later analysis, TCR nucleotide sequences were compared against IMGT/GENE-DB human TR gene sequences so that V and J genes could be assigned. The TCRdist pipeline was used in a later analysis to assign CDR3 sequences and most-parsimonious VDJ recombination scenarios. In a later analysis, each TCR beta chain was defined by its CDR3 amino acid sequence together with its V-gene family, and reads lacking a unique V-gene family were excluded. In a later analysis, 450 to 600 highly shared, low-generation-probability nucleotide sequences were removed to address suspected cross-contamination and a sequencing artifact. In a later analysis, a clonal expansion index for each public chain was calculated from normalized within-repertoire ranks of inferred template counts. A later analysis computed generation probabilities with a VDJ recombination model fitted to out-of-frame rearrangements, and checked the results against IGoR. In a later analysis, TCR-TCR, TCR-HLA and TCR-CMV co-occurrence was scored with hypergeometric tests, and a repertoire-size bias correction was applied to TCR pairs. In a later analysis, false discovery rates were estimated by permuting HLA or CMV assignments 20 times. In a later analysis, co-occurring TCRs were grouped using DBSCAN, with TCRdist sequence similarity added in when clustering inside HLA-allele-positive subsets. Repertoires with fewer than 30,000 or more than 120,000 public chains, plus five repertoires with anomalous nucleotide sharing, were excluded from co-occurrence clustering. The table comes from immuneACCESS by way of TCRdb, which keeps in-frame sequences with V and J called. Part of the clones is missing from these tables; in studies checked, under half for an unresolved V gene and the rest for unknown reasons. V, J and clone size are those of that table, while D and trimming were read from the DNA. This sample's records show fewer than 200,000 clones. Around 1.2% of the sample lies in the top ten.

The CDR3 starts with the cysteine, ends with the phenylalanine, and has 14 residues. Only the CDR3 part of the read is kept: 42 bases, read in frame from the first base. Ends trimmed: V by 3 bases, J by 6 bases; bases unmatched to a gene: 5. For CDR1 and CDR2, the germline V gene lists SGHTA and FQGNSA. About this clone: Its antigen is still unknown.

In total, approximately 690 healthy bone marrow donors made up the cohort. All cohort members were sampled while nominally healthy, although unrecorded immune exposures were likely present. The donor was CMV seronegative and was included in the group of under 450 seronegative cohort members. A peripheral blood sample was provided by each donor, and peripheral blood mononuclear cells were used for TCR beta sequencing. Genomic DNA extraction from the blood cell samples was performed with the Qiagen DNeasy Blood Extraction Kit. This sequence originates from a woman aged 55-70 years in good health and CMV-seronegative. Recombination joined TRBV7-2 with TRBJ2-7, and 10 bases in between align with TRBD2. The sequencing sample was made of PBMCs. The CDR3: CASSFMSGGVEQYF. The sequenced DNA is TGTGCCAGCAGCTTTATGAGCGGGGGGGTCGAGCAGTACTTC.